This passage covers 29 T cell receptor beta chains from one sample sequenced in a study of Graves' ophthalmopathy and Graves' hyperthyroidism. The TCR beta CDR3 regions underwent amplification from RNA transcripts. HTBI-primed first-round RT-PCR preceded second-round multiplex PCR. TCRdb re-derived calls from the multiplex PCR reads in MiXCR, one entry per CDR3 protein. The table shows hundreds of thousands of distinct CDR3 sequences, with about 16% occurring only once. The material sequenced was peripheral blood. The origin of the receptors is a woman in her late teens or twenties with stable Graves' hyperthyroidism.

This clonotype was recorded at least ten times. The germline gene is not matched at one end of the junction; a read error may be the cause. The chain links TRBV5-5 to TRBJ2-4; 10 positions match TRBD1. Germline assignment: CDR1 SGHKS and CDR2 YYEKEE (reference sequence). This CDR3 has 16 residues. CDR3 residues: CASSLPWTGGGNIKYF. The CDR3 DNA reads TGTGCCAGCAGCTTGCCCTGGACAGGGGGAGGAAACATTAAGTACTTC.

This clonotype came up many times. The chain carries TRBV7-8 and TRBJ2-2; 8 nucleotides agree with TRBD1. J gave up 2 bases and V 0 bases, and 2 bases lay outside the gene matches. The CDR3 totals 16 residues. From germline, CDR1 is SGHVS and CDR2 FQNEAQ. The DNA of the CDR3 is TGTGCCAGCAGCTTAGCCAGGGGGCGCAACACCGGGGAGCTGTTTTTT. It specifies CASSLARGRNTGELFF.

This clonotype was detected many times. V usage is TRBV5-1 and J usage is TRBJ1-1; 8 bases match TRBD1. With 3 bases clipped from V and 5 bases from J, the junction kept 9 bases outside the gene matches. Germline CDR1 SGHRS, CDR2 YFSETQ. The CDR3 has 15 amino acids. The CDR3 nucleotides read TGCGCCAGCAGCTCCAGCCTCAGGGGGCGGACTGAAGCTTTCTTT. Residues: CASSSSLRGRTEAFF.

This sequence joins TRBV3-1 and TRBJ1-5; possibly TRBD1 for D (6 bases). Germline CDR1 LGHDT, CDR2 YNNKEL (reference sequence). The CDR3 loop spans 19 amino acids. Trimming stripped 2 bases from V and 0 bases from J, with 20 bases between. CDR3 protein: CASSQRGGTNKISNQPQHF. CDR3 DNA: TGTGCCAGCAGCCAACGAGGGGGAACAAACAAGATTAGCAATCAGCCCCAGCATTTT.

Concerning this clonotype: A clone one base away is much larger, so this may be a read error. The chain is built from TRBV7-2 and TRBJ2-5, with 8 positions matching TRBD1. This CDR3 comprises 17 residues. CDR1 and CDR2 (germline): SGHTA, FQGNSA. CDR3 sequence: CASSWDRPLVHQETKYF. The CDR3 nucleotides read TGTGCCAGCAGCTGGGACAGGCCGCTGGTCCACCAAGAGACCAAGTACTTC.

This clonotype was seen many times. This chain uses TRBV12-3 or TRBV12-4 with TRBJ1-6; tentative D call: TRBD1 (5 bases). The CDR3 is 13 residues long. Trimming shortened V by 3 bases and J by 10 bases, and 10 bases separated the two germline ends. This CDR3 reads CASSFTGSSPLHF. CDR3 nucleotide sequence: TGTGCCAGCAGTTTTACAGGCTCCTCACCCCTCCACTTT.

This clonotype appeared a few times. One end of the junction is discordant with germline, which a read error may explain. The chain recombines TRBV7-2 with TRBJ2-4; 10 bases are a match to TRBD2. This CDR3 region has 15 residues. Germline-derived CDR1 and CDR2 are SGHTA and FQGNSA. The CDR3 reads CASSAIAGGSNIKYF. In DNA, the CDR3 is TGTGCCAGCAGCGCTATAGCGGGGGGCTCTAACATTAAGTACTTC.

This clonotype was picked up many times. This chain connects TRBV28 to TRBJ1-1; 7 bases align to TRBD1. Germline CDR1 reads MDHEN; CDR2 reads SYDVKM. The CDR3 totals 16 residues. V lost 0 bases to trimming and J lost 5 bases; unmatched junction nucleotides: 9. Here the CDR3 DNA reads TGTGCCAGCAGTTTATGGGGTGACAGGGAAGGGACTGAAGCTTTCTTT. Translation gives CASSLWGDREGTEAFF.

This clonotype has at least ten counts. The V call is TRBV11-2, the J call TRBJ2-2; maybe TRBD1 (7 bases). Germline V lookup: CDR1 SGHAT, CDR2 FQNNGV. V was pared by 2 bases and J by 5 bases, with 15 bases between. The CDR3 is made up of 16 amino acids. CDR3 protein: CASSLKAGGGTGELFF. For the CDR3, the DNA is TGTGCCAGCAGCTTAAAAGCAGGGGGAGGAACCGGGGAGCTGTTTTTT.

This clonotype was counted many times. The CDR3 reads CASSPGGSGYTF. The CDR3 bases are TGTGCCAGCAGCCCGGGAGGGTCTGGCTACACCTTC. The chain carries TRBV7-3 and TRBJ1-2; the D is unclear. This CDR3 is 12 amino acids long. V was pared by 5 bases and J by 7 bases, with 11 bases between. Germline values: CDR1 SGHTA, CDR2 FQGTGA.

This clonotype has at least ten counts. The J gene is TRBJ2-7, the V gene TRBV20-1; 8 bases map to TRBD2. The germline V gene has CDR1 DFQATT and CDR2 SNEGSKA (reference sequence). The V gene end was trimmed by 1 base and the J gene end by 2 bases; junction bases not matched to a gene: 7. The CDR3 loop spans 15 amino acids. The CDR3 protein is CSARGPAGGAYEQYF. CDR3 nucleotide sequence: TGCAGTGCTAGAGGCCCGGCCGGGGGGGCCTACGAGCAGTACTTC.

This clonotype was observed at least ten times. The V gene is TRBV29-1, the J gene TRBJ2-5; the D is unclear. This CDR3 is built from 13 residues. Germline values: CDR1 SQVTM, CDR2 ANQGSEA. V was shortened by 6 bases and J by 0 bases, with 11 bases between the two germline ends. CDR3 in amino acids: CSVRPRYQETQYF. In DNA form, the CDR3 reads TGCAGCGTCCGTCCCCGGTACCAAGAGACCCAGTACTTC. The full variable domain, rest sourced from reference TRBV29-1 and TRBJ2-5, is SAVISQKPSRDICQRGTSLTIQCQVDSQVTMMFWYRQQPGQSLTLIATANQGSEATYESGFVIDKFPISRPNLTFSTLTVSNMSPEDSSIYLCSVRPRYQETQYFGPGTRLLVL.

Concerning this clonotype: A much larger clone lies one base from this, so it may be a read error. The CDR3 does not close with the conserved phenylalanine or tryptophan, likely indicating a read error. V is TRBV6-2 or TRBV6-3 and J is TRBJ1-1, with 8 bases aligning to TRBD1. Trimming took 3 bases from V and 3 from J; bases not matched to a gene: 15. Germline CDR1 is MNHEY and CDR2 is SVGEGT. The CDR3 sequence is 18 residues long. DNA for the CDR3: TGTGCCAGCAGTTATCGCCCGGTAATCAGGGGGCCAGACACTGAAGCTTTCCTT. Residues: CASSYRPVIRGPDTEAFL.

This clonotype was seen repeatedly, ten times or more. The chain combines TRBV7-2 with TRBJ2-5; D possibly corresponds to TRBD2 (5 bases). Germline CDR1 SGHTA, CDR2 FQGNSA. V lost 6 bases, J lost 5 bases, and 16 bases lay in between. The CDR3 has 14 amino acids. The CDR3 nucleotides are TGTGCCAGCAGACATGGTGAACCGGGGGAGACCCAGTACTTC. This translates into CASRHGEPGETQYF.

This clonotype was recorded many times. The genes are TRBV4-2 and TRBJ2-2; 12 bases match TRBD2. Germline CDR1 is LGHNA and CDR2 is YNFKEQ. The CDR3 runs to 17 residues. Trimming took 4 bases from V and 3 from J; bases not matched to a gene: 6. CDR3 nucleotides: TGTGCCAGCAGCCCGACTAGCGGGGGACGAGACACCGGGGAGCTGTTTTTT. Protein product: CASSPTSGGRDTGELFF.

In this sample, this clonotype turned up many times. V gene TRBV19 combines with J gene TRBJ1-1, with no clear D. The CDR3 is 14 residues long. Germline CDR1 LNHDA, CDR2 SQIVND (reference sequence). Trimming removed 1 base from V and 0 bases from J, with 6 bases in between. The CDR3 DNA sequence: TGTGCCAGTAGTATAGGGGCTATGAACACTGAAGCTTTCTTT. It specifies CASSIGAMNTEAFF.

This clonotype was seen at least ten times. The J gene is TRBJ2-7, the V gene TRBV6-1; 8 positions match TRBD1. The CDR3 loop spans 14 amino acids. V gave up 6 bases and J gave up 2 bases; unmatched junction bases: 6. The germline V gene encodes CDR1 MNHNS and CDR2 SASEGT. The CDR3 reads CASRRQGRTYEQYF. CDR3 nucleotide sequence: TGTGCCAGCAGGAGACAGGGGAGAACCTACGAGCAGTACTTC.

This clonotype was observed once. A much more abundant neighbour one base away suggests this may be a read error. This chain uses TRBV6-2 or TRBV6-3 with TRBJ1-5; D unclear. The V end lost 6 bases, the J end lost 3 bases, and 6 bases lay between the germline ends. The CDR3 contains 12 residues. Per germline, CDR1 MNHEY and CDR2 SVGEGT. The CDR3 loop reads CASRRDNQPQHF. CDR3 bases: TGTGCCAGCAGGCGTGACAATCAGCCCCAGCATTTT.

This clonotype has at least ten counts. The chain recombines TRBV18 with TRBJ2-5, with TRBD1 matching 7 bases. The CDR3 is made up of 14 amino acids. Unmatched junction bases numbered 9, after V lost 6 bases and J lost 5 bases. Germline loops: CDR1 KGHSH, CDR2 LQKENI. Here the CDR3 reads CASSPGTGDETQYF. The CDR3 nucleotides are TGTGCCAGCTCCCCCGGTACAGGGGACGAGACCCAGTACTTC.

The chain couples TRBV10-1 to TRBJ1-1; D is ambiguous. The CDR3 contains 14 residues. CDR1 is WNHNN and CDR2 is SYGVQD in the germline V gene (reference sequence). V lost 4 bases and J 2 bases, leaving 11 bases between the germline ends. CDR3 residues: CASSAAGSNTEAFF. The CDR3 region has the DNA TGCGCCAGCAGTGCGGCAGGTTCTAACACTGAAGCTTTCTTT.

The chain combines TRBV19 with TRBJ2-7; D gene uncertain. Germline CDR1 LNHDA, CDR2 SQIVND (reference sequence). Trimming pared 4 bases from V and 5 bases from J, leaving 18 bases between. The CDR3 length is 15 residues. The CDR3 bases are TGTGCCAGTAGTAAAGGCTGGGCGGAATATGACGAGCAGTACTTC. Its translation is CASSKGWAEYDEQYF.

This clonotype appeared many times. No conserved phenylalanine or tryptophan ends this CDR3, so it is likely a read error. The DNA is omitted, as the CDR3 cannot be located on it reliably, and the CDR3 follows TCRdb's listing. V usage is TRBV12-3 or TRBV12-4 and J usage is TRBJ2-5; the tabulated D call, TRBD2, remains unverified against the DNA. The CDR3 has 14 residues if both end residues are counted. The chain's CDR3 is CASSLIWTSAGGPS.

The rearrangement joins TRBV4-2 to TRBJ1-1; D gene unclear. CDR1 and CDR2 (germline): LGHNA, YNFKEQ. CDR3 length equals 16 residues. V lost 4 bases and J lost 1, with 16 bases in between. DNA of the CDR3: TGTGCCAGCAGCCCGATCTTGCTCACGTCGAACACTGAAGCTTTCTTT. Its protein is CASSPILLTSNTEAFF.

In this sample, this clonotype turned up many times. The CDR3 bases are TGCAGTGCTAGGGGCGAACCGGGACAGGGGGCGATTAGGTGGTCGTTGAGCACTGAAGCTTTCTTT. It specifies CSARGEPGQGAIRWSLSTEAFF. This chain uses TRBV20-1 with TRBJ1-1, with 12 nucleotides matching TRBD1. Losses at the gene ends were 3 bases for V and 4 bases for J; bases not matched to a gene: 27. CDR3 length: 22 residues. CDR1 and CDR2 from the germline V gene are DFQATT and SNEGSKA (reference sequence).

This clonotype was seen repeatedly, ten times or more. The genes are TRBV13 and TRBJ2-7, with D perhaps matching TRBD1 (6 bases). Germline CDR1 reads PRHDT; CDR2 reads FYEKMQ (reference sequence). This CDR3 comprises 13 residues. V lost 5 bases and J lost 5, with 13 bases in between. The CDR3 here is CASSKQGSDEQYF. The CDR3, as DNA: TGTGCCAGCAGCAAACAGGGTTCGGACGAGCAGTACTTC.

The table lists this clonotype with many counts. The chain couples TRBV20-1 to TRBJ1-6; TRBD1 matches 7 bases. Trimming at V came to 0 bases and at J to 7 bases, leaving 6 bases not matched to a gene. The CDR3 runs 15 residues. The germline gives CDR1 DFQATT, CDR2 SNEGSKA (reference sequence). CDR3 DNA sequence: TGCAGTGCTAGAGAGGGCGACAGGGTAAATTCACCCCTCCACTTT. It yields the protein CSAREGDRVNSPLHF.

This clonotype was counted a few times. At one end, the junction sequence differs from germline, possibly due to a read error. The J gene is TRBJ1-1, the V gene TRBV18; D remains ambiguous. Germline CDR1 KGHSH, CDR2 LQKENI. This CDR3 spans 15 amino acids. The DNA for the CDR3 is TGTGCCAACTCACCCGAGTCTGGGATTTACACTGAAGCTTTCTTT. Its translation is CANSPESGIYTEAFF.

There are many counts of this clonotype. This chain uses TRBV20-1 with TRBJ2-7, with D perhaps TRBD2 (6 bases). The ends were cut back, 5 bases at V and 0 bases at J, with 20 bases in the middle. This CDR3 spans 16 amino acids. The germline V gene encodes CDR1 DFQATT and CDR2 SNEGSKA (reference sequence). This CDR3 reads CSASTIFSGGSYEQYF. The CDR3 DNA reads TGCAGTGCTTCTACCATATTTAGCGGTGGCTCCTACGAGCAGTACTTC.

The genes are TRBV18 and TRBJ1-1; unclear D gene. Trimming removed 3 bases from V and 0 bases from J, with 8 bases in between. Germline CDR1 is KGHSH and CDR2 is LQKENI. The CDR3 covers 14 residues. CDR3 in amino acids: CASSPSQLNTEAFF. The DNA of the CDR3 is TGTGCCAGCTCACCGTCGCAGTTGAACACTGAAGCTTTCTTT.